This passage covers 22 T cell receptor beta chains from one sample sequenced in a study of blood T cell repertoires in COVID-19. Sequencing used immunoSEQ multiplex PCR; TCRdb keeps in-frame clones, though not all of them. The sample lists 310,000 or so clones, around 84% occurring once. Source material: PBMCs or T cells enriched from blood (not recorded which). These receptors were collected from a woman under 30 who had recovered from COVID-19.

This chain joins TRBV6-5 and TRBJ2-5, with D tentatively TRBD2 (7 bases). Per germline, CDR1 MNHEY and CDR2 SVGAGI. The CDR3 spans 14 residues. The ends were cut back, 5 bases at V and 4 bases at J, with 14 bases in the middle. The CDR3 nucleotides read TGTGCCAGCAGTATGTTAGGGGGGGCAGAGACCCAGTACTTC. Protein sequence: CASSMLGGAETQYF.

A single count supports this clone. The chain uses TRBV27 and TRBJ1-5; a possible D gene is TRBD1 (5 bases). The V end was cut by 11 bases, the J end by 5 bases, with 16 bases between. Germline CDR1 and CDR2: MNHEY and SMNVEV (reference sequence). There are 13 residues in the CDR3. CDR3 sequence reads: CAPREGFHQPQHF. CDR3 in DNA: TGTGCCCCCAGGGAAGGGTTCCATCAGCCCCAGCATTTT.

V and J are TRBV2 and TRBJ2-1, with D perhaps TRBD2 (6 bases). With 7 bases removed from V and 0 bases from J, the gap between germline ends came to 19 bases. The CDR3 sequence is 17 residues long. Germline V gene sequence: CDR1 SNHLY, CDR2 FYNNEI. The CDR3 DNA is TGTGCCAGCAACCCGGGGGTTAGCGGAGGCTCCTACAATGAGCAGTTCTTC. This encodes CASNPGVSGGSYNEQFF.

This sequence joins TRBV6-5 and TRBJ1-4, with 8 bases identical to TRBD1. The V gene's germline CDR1 is MNHEY and CDR2 SVGAGI. J gave up 6 bases and V 6 bases, and 3 bases lay outside the gene matches. There are 13 residues in the CDR3. The CDR3 region has the DNA TGTGCCAGCAGGTTACAGGGGGATGAAAAACTGTTTTTT. It specifies CASRLQGDEKLFF.

This chain connects TRBV7-6 to TRBJ2-2; 9 bases align to TRBD2. The CDR3 totals 16 residues. Germline V gene sequence: CDR1 SGHVS, CDR2 FNYEAQ. V dropped 5 bases and J dropped 6; count of bases not matched to a gene: 10. CDR3 amino acids: CASSLLAGLASGELFF. DNA of the CDR3: TGTGCCAGCAGCCTTCTTGCAGGACTAGCGTCCGGGGAGCTGTTTTTT.

This chain joins TRBV30 and TRBJ1-2; a possible D gene is TRBD1 (5 bases). CDR3 size: 13 residues. Germline assignment: CDR1 GTSNPN and CDR2 SVGIG (reference sequence). Trimming cost V 6 bases and J 0 bases, with 11 bases left between them. The CDR3 nucleotides are TGTGCCTGTTCAGGGCCAGCTAACTATGGCTACACCTTC. Amino acid sequence: CACSGPANYGYTF.

The rearrangement joins TRBV27 to TRBJ1-1; D uncertain. From germline, CDR1 is MNHEY and CDR2 SMNVEV (reference sequence). V dropped 1 base and J dropped 7 bases, with 19 bases sitting between them. The CDR3 has 16 amino acids. CDR3 region: CASSLYAYSGGNEAFF. In nucleotides, the CDR3 is TGTGCCAGCAGTTTATACGCGTACTCCGGCGGTAATGAAGCTTTCTTT.

The chain is built from TRBV6-5 and TRBJ2-7, with TRBD1 as a possible D gene (6 bases). This CDR3 is 15 amino acids long. CDR1 and CDR2 from the germline V gene are MNHEY and SVGAGI. Trimming took 3 bases from V and 2 from J, leaving 14 bases between them. The CDR3 coding sequence is TGTGCCAGCAGTTATGGGGACACGAGAACCTACGAGCAGTACTTC. Amino acids: CASSYGDTRTYEQYF.

This clone showed up just a few times. The chain combines TRBV6-5 with TRBJ1-1; D remains unclear. CDR1 MNHEY and CDR2 SVGAGI come from the germline V gene. V was clipped by 5 bases and J by 3 bases, with 13 bases between them. The CDR3 spans 14 residues. CDR3 amino acids: CASSLDPRDTEAFF. The CDR3 nucleotides are TGTGCCAGCAGTCTAGACCCGAGGGACACTGAAGCTTTCTTT.

The rearrangement joins TRBV3-1 (or the pseudogene TRBV3-2) to TRBJ2-7; 7 positions agree with TRBD2. CDR3 size: 16 residues. Looked up from germline, CDR1 is LGHDT and CDR2 is YNNKEL (reference sequence). The V gene end was trimmed by 0 bases and the J gene end by 1 base; junction bases not matched to a gene: 6. CDR3 sequence reads: CASSQDPGGSSYEQYF. The CDR3 DNA reads as TGTGCCAGCAGCCAAGATCCGGGAGGTTCGTCCTACGAGCAGTACTTC.

The DNA for the CDR3 is TGTGCCAGCAGCGTAGACCCTCTGAGTGGGACTATATCAGAGACCCAGTACTTC. As protein: CASSVDPLSGTISETQYF. This chain links TRBV9 with TRBJ2-5, with 7 bases lining up with TRBD2. The length of the CDR3 is 18 residues. Germline trimming cut 0 bases from V and 4 bases from J; bases unmatched to any gene: 15. The germline gives CDR1 SGDLS, CDR2 YYNGEE.

This chain joins TRBV21-1 and TRBJ2-2; the table's D call, TRBD1, was not checked against the DNA. TRBV21-1 is a listed pseudogene. CDR3 size: 17 residues. The CDR3 sequence is CASSTRTAHSNTGELFF. CDR3 DNA: TGTGCCAGCAGCACACGGACAGCCCATTCGAACACCGGGGAGCTGTTTTTT.

The genes are TRBV11-1 and TRBJ2-7; unclear D gene. CDR1 SGHAT and CDR2 FQDESV come from the germline V gene (reference sequence). This CDR3 has 13 amino acids. V dropped 4 bases and J dropped 6 bases, with 13 bases sitting between them. DNA for the CDR3: TGTGCCAGCAGCTATGGTGCAGGCGCCGAGCAGTACTTC. Encoded protein: CASSYGAGAEQYF.

In this sample, this clone turned up once. The chain links TRBV3-1 (or the pseudogene TRBV3-2) to TRBJ1-2; TRBD1 might be the D (6 bases). Germline CDR1 LGHDT, CDR2 YNNKEL (reference sequence). V dropped 6 bases and J dropped 3 bases, with 20 bases sitting between them. The CDR3 runs 16 residues. The chain's CDR3 is CASRRSTGPTDYGYTF. CDR3 bases: TGTGCCAGCAGACGATCTACAGGGCCCACCGACTATGGCTACACCTTC.

The chain links TRBV15 to TRBJ2-5; 8 bases are shared with TRBD1. J gave up 1 base and V 8 bases, and 3 bases lay outside the gene matches. There are 13 residues in the CDR3. CDR1 LNHNV and CDR2 YYDKDF come from the germline V gene (reference sequence). CDR3 sequence reads: CATRGTGQETQYF. CDR3 DNA: TGTGCCACCCGTGGGACAGGCCAAGAGACCCAGTACTTC.

This sequence joins TRBV5-6 and TRBJ1-6; possibly TRBD1 for D (6 bases). The CDR3 sequence is 15 residues long. The germline CDR1 and CDR2 sequences are SGHDT and YYEEEE. Trimming shortened V by 3 bases and J by 8 bases, and 15 bases separated the two germline ends. As DNA, the CDR3 is TGTGCCAGCAGCTGGCAGGGGTTCGGGGATTCACCCCTCCACTTT. This translates into CASSWQGFGDSPLHF.

The chain couples TRBV5-5 to TRBJ2-3, with 7 bases identical to TRBD2. The V gene's germline CDR1 is SGHKS and CDR2 YYEKEE (reference sequence). The CDR3 runs to 14 residues. V lost 3 bases to trimming and J lost 4 bases; unmatched junction nucleotides: 5. Here the CDR3 reads CASSSSGAADTQYF. The DNA for the CDR3 is TGTGCCAGCAGCTCAAGCGGGGCAGCAGATACGCAGTATTTT.

This chain connects TRBV30 to TRBJ1-3, with 7 bases lining up with TRBD1. The V segment lost 2 bases and the J segment 0 bases; nucleotides outside the gene matches: 10. Germline V lookup: CDR1 GTSNPN, CDR2 SVGIG (reference sequence). The CDR3 consists of 17 residues. The CDR3 spells CAWSRMGTAYSGNTIYF. The CDR3 DNA reads TGTGCCTGGAGTCGGATGGGGACAGCCTACTCTGGAAACACCATATATTTT.

This clone has only a few counts. This sequence joins TRBV4-1 and TRBJ1-2, with 12 bases lining up with TRBD1. Germline CDR1 MGHRA, CDR2 YSYEKL. J gave up 6 bases and V 5 bases, and 7 bases lay outside the gene matches. This CDR3 is built from 15 residues. The CDR3 DNA is TGCGCCAGCAGCGAGAGGGACAGGGGGCTGGATGGCTACACCTTC. Translation gives CASSERDRGLDGYTF.

This chain joins TRBV11-2 and TRBJ1-2; no definite D call. CDR1 and CDR2 from the germline V gene are SGHAT and FQNNGV. The CDR3 runs to 15 residues. V was shortened by 1 base and J by 4 bases, with 13 bases between the two germline ends. CDR3 residues: CASSLGRVRSYGYTF. CDR3 sequence (DNA): TGTGCCAGCAGCTTAGGGAGGGTTCGGAGCTATGGCTACACCTTC.

CDR3 nucleotides: TGTGCCATCAGTGAGGGGTGGGGGGACACTGAAGCTTTCTTT. This sequence encodes CAISEGWGDTEAFF. The rearrangement links TRBV10-3 to TRBJ1-1; possible D gene TRBD1, 5 bases. CDR1 and CDR2 from the germline V gene are ENHRY and SYGVKD. The ends were cut back, 2 bases at V and 3 bases at J, with 10 bases in the middle. The length of the CDR3 is 14 residues.

The genes are TRBV28 and TRBJ2-2; 13 bases fit TRBD2. V shed 2 bases, J shed 4 bases, and the junction held 1 base outside the gene matches. The CDR3 spans 16 residues. Germline V gene sequence: CDR1 MDHEN, CDR2 SYDVKM. The CDR3 bases are TGTGCCAGCAGTTTAAGGACTAGCGGGAGCACCGGGGAGCTGTTTTTT. This translates into CASSLRTSGSTGELFF.